The clone carrying this T cell receptor beta chain appeared many times. The target antigen is unknown. Researchers took RNA transcripts and amplified the TCR beta CDR3 regions from them. A set of HTBI primers served as the primers for a first-round RT-PCR of the TCR CDR3. TCRdb re-called the multiplex PCR reads through MiXCR, storing one row per CDR3 protein. The sample lists 600,000 or so distinct CDR3 sequences; around 46% were seen once. Losses at the gene ends were 9 bases for V and 4 bases for J; bases not matched to a gene: 7. There are 13 residues in the CDR3. Germline lookup yields CDR1 KGHDR and CDR2 SFDVKD. Over 18 months, lack of ophthalmopathy progression marked Graves' hyperthyroidism as stable. The record originates from a study of T cells in Graves' hyperthyroidism and ophthalmopathy. General study findings and limits: Within blood appeared most thyroid clonotypes that had expanded above 0.001. Ophthalmopathy was predicted by the model a median of about six months ahead of onset.

This clonotype was obtained from a woman under 30 with Graves' hyperthyroidism. The gene calls are TRBV24-1 and TRBJ1-1; the match to TRBD1 covers 7 bases. The sample comprised peripheral blood or thyroid tissue (not recorded which). The CDR3 region is CATGTARSTEAFF. In nucleotides, the CDR3 is TGTGCCACCGGGACAGCCCGGTCCACTGAAGCTTTCTTT.